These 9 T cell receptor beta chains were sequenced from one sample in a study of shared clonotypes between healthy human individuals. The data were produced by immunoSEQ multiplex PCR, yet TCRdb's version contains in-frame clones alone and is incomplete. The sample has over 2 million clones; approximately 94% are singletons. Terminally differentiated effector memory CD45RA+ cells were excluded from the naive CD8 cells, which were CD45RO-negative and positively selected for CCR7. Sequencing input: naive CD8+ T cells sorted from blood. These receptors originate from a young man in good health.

CDR3 in DNA: TGTGCCAGCAGCCGGACTAGCGGGGGATCGACCCAGTACTTC. As protein: CASSRTSGGSTQYF. The chain employs TRBV5-6 and TRBJ2-5, with 13 positions matching TRBD2. After removal of 4 bases from V and 7 bases from J, the junction contained 4 bases not matched to a gene. The CDR3 totals 14 residues. CDR1 SGHDT and CDR2 YYEEEE come from the germline V gene.

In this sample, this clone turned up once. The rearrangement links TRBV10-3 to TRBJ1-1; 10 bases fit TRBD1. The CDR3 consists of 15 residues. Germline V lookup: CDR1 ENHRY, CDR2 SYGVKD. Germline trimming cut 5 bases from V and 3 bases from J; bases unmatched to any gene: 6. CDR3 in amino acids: CAISRTGGSDTEAFF. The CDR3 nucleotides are TGTGCCATCAGTAGGACAGGGGGGTCTGACACTGAAGCTTTCTTT.

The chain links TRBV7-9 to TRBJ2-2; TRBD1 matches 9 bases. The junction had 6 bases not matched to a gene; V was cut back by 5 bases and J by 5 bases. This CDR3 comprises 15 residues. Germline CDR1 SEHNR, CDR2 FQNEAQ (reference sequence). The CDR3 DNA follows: TGTGCCAGCAGCGCACAGGACAGGGGAACCGGGGAGCTGTTTTTT. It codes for CASSAQDRGTGELFF.

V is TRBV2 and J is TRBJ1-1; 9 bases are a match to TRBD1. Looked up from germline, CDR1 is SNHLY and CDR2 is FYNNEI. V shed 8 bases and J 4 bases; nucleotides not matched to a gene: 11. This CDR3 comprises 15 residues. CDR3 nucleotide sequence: TGTGCCAGCTTGGAGGGACAGGGATTCTTCACTGAAGCTTTCTTT. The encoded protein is CASLEGQGFFTEAFF. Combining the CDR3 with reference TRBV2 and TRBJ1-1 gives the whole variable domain EPEVTQTPSHQVTQMGQEVILRCVPISNHLYFYWYRQILGQKVEFLVSFYNNEISEKSEIFDDQFSVERPDGSNFTLKIRSTKLEDSAMYFCASLEGQGFFTEAFFGQGTRLTVV.

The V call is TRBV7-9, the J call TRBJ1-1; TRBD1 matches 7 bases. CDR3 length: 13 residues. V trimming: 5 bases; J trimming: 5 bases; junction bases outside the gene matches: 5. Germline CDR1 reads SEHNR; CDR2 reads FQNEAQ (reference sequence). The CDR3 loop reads CASSVDRVTEAFF. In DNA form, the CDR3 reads TGTGCCAGCAGCGTAGACAGGGTTACTGAAGCTTTCTTT.

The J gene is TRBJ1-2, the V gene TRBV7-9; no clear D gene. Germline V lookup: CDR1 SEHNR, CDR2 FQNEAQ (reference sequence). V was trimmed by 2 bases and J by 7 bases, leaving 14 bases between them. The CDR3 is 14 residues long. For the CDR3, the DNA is TGTGCCAGCAGCTTACCGACCTTACCCGGTGGCTACACCTTC. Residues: CASSLPTLPGGYTF.

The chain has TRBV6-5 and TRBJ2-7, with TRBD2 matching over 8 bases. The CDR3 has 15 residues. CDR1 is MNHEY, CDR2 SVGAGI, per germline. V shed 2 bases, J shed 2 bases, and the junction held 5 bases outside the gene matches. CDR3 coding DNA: TGTGCCAGCAGTTACGCAGCGGGAGCAACCTACGAGCAGTACTTC. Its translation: CASSYAAGATYEQYF.

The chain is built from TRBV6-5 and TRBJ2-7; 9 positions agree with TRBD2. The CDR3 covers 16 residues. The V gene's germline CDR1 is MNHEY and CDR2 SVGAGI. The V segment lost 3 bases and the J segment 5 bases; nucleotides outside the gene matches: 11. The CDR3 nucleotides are TGTGCCAGCAGTTATACGGCGGGAGGGGAAAGGGACGAGCAGTACTTC. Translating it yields CASSYTAGGERDEQYF.

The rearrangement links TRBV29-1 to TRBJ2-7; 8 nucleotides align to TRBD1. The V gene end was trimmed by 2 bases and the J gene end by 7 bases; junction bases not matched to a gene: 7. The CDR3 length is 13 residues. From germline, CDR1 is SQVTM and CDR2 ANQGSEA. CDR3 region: CSVEIGDRWEQYF. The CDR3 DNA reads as TGCAGCGTTGAAATTGGGGACAGGTGGGAGCAGTACTTC.